This T cell receptor beta chain emerged from a study of T cell responses to AZD1222 COVID-19 vaccine. TCRdb's copy holds only in-frame clones and misses some; the assay was immunoSEQ multiplex PCR. Here the sample spans 65,000 to 95,000 clones, around 82% being singletons. This CDR3 region has 13 residues. V was shortened by 8 bases and J by 7 bases, with 14 bases between the two germline ends. Germline CDR1 MNHEY, CDR2 SMNVEV (reference sequence). This chain joins TRBV27 and TRBJ1-4; D remains unclear. The material was peripheral blood, obtained on day 0 of AZD1222 vaccination. This TCR derives from an adult in good health. The CDR3 protein is CASSRSVLEKLFF. CDR3 nucleotides: TGTGCCAGCTCCCGATCAGTACTTGAAAAACTGTTTTTT. The full variable domain, with the rest looked up from reference TRBV27 and TRBJ1-4, is EAQVTQNPRYLITVTGKKLTVTCSQNMNHEYMSWYRQDPGLGLRQIYYSMNVEVTDKGDVPEGYKVSRKEKRNFPLILESPSPNQTSLYFCASSRSVLEKLFFGSGTQLSVL.